A selection of T cell receptor beta chains follows, all from one sample in a study of siplizumab effects on memory and regulatory T cells. The protocol was immunoSEQ multiplex PCR, while the TCRdb copy is restricted to in-frame clones and leaves out a portion. The sample shows about 120,000 clones, roughly 95% of them seen only once. Source material: non-Treg CD4+ T cells sorted from blood. The origin of the receptors is a human donor in good health. The CDR3 runs from the conserved cysteine through the conserved F or W. The order of the fields is J gene, clone size, D gene, V gene, CDR3 protein, CDR3 DNA. D genes are given only for firm matches. For some rows the clone size is stated as once, few or many, or as a class when expanded; others skip it.

>TRBJ2-1|.|TRBD2|TRBV7-6
CASSPLAGGNNEQFF
TGTGCCAGCAGCCCCCTAGCGGGGGGTAACAATGAGCAGTTCTTC
>TRBJ1-3|.|.|TRBV10-3
CAISETRGSGNTIYF
TGTGCCATCAGTGAGACCAGGGGTTCTGGAAACACCATATATTTT
>TRBJ1-5|.|.|TRBV7-6
CASSLAFNQPQHF
TGTGCCAGCAGCTTAGCGTTCAATCAGCCCCAGCATTTT
>TRBJ1-4|.|.|TRBV18
CASSYPGPTNEKLFF
TGTGCCAGCTCATATCCCGGTCCAACTAATGAAAAACTGTTTTTT
>TRBJ1-2|few|.|TRBV9
CASRRTGVEYGYTF
TGTGCCAGCAGACGAACTGGGGTAGAATATGGCTACACCTTC
>TRBJ1-1|.|.|TRBV28
CASSFGGLGRNTEAFF
TGTGCCAGCAGTTTTGGGGGGCTCGGTCGGAACACTGAAGCTTTCTTT
>TRBJ1-1|once|.|TRBV5-1
CASSPSPVGQGNTEAFF
TGCGCCAGCAGCCCCTCGCCGGTGGGCCAGGGAAACACTGAAGCTTTCTTT
>TRBJ1-6|.|TRBD1|TRBV11-2
CASSETYGQGNSPLHF
TGTGCCAGCAGCGAAACGTACGGACAGGGGAATTCACCCCTCCACTTT
>TRBJ2-1|once|.|TRBV5-5
CASSPTGNGGVF
TGTGCCAGCAGCCCGACAGGGAATGGGGGGGTCTTC
>TRBJ1-1|.|.|TRBV19
CASSSPGGGGSGTEAFF
TGTGCCAGTAGTTCACCCGGTGGGGGGGGCTCGGGCACTGAAGCTTTCTTT
>TRBJ2-1|.|TRBD2|TRBV19
CASTLLAGGYNEQFF
TGTGCCAGTACCCTTCTAGCGGGGGGCTACAATGAGCAGTTCTTC
>TRBJ1-6|few|.|TRBV6-4
CASSDEENSPLHF
TGTGCCAGCAGTGACGAAGAGAATTCACCCCTCCACTTT
>TRBJ1-6|.|.|TRBV12-5
CASGLAGGSSPLHF
TGTGCTAGTGGTTTGGCCGGGGGGAGTTCACCCCTCCACTTT
>TRBJ1-1|.|.|TRBV7-7
CASKGTPNTEAFF
TGTGCCAGCAAGGGGACACCGAACACTGAAGCTTTCTTT
>TRBJ1-1|.|.|TRBV25-1
CASSSPGYLLAFF
TGTGCCAGCAGTTCTCCAGGGTATCTTTTAGCTTTCTTT
>TRBJ2-2|once|.|TRBV21-1
CASSGRLAGGFGELFF
TGTGCCAGCAGCGGACGACTAGCGGGGGGGTTCGGGGAGCTGTTTTTT
>TRBJ1-1|.|TRBD1|TRBV2
CASSPGQGRGTEAFF
TGTGCCAGCAGTCCCGGACAGGGAAGAGGAACTGAAGCTTTCTTT
>TRBJ1-1|once|.|TRBV21-1
CASSLRRGPRGDTEAFF
TGTGCCAGCAGCCTCCGGCGAGGTCCCAGGGGGGACACTGAAGCTTTCTTT
>TRBJ2-7|.|TRBD1|TRBV2
CASRTGGSSYEQYF
TGTGCCAGCAGGACAGGGGGCAGCTCCTACGAGCAGTACTTC
>TRBJ1-2|.|TRBD1|TRBV11-2
CASSFRGRDYGYTF
TGTGCCAGCAGCTTCAGGGGGCGGGACTATGGCTACACCTTC
>TRBJ2-2|.|.|TRBV7-9
CASSPTTGELFF
TGTGCCAGCAGCCCGACTACCGGGGAGCTGTTTTTT
>TRBJ2-5|few|TRBD1|TRBV5-1
CASRRQGVEETQYF
TGCGCCAGCAGACGACAGGGGGTCGAAGAGACCCAGTACTTC
>TRBJ1-6|.|.|TRBV5-1
CASSLEGNSPLHF
TGCGCCAGCAGCTTGGAAGGTAATTCACCCCTCCACTTT
>TRBJ2-7|.|.|TRBV7-9
CASSLALLVGSYEQYF
TGTGCCAGCAGCTTAGCGTTACTAGTAGGCTCCTACGAGCAGTACTTC
>TRBJ1-4|.|.|TRBV19
CASGSLNEKLFF
TGTGCCAGTGGGTCCCTTAATGAAAAACTGTTTTTT
>TRBJ2-7|once|TRBD1|TRBV28
CASSLGGQGLIYEQYF
TGTGCCAGCAGTTTAGGAGGACAGGGGCTCATCTACGAGCAGTACTTC
>TRBJ2-2|.|TRBD2|TRBV5-1
CASSFAPLAGGSPGELFF
TGCGCCAGCAGCTTCGCACCTCTAGCGGGGGGCTCCCCCGGGGAGCTGTTTTTT
>TRBJ1-5|.|TRBD1|TRBV2
CASSAGTENNQPQHF
TGTGCCAGCAGCGCGGGGACAGAAAACAATCAGCCCCAGCATTTT
>TRBJ2-3|.|.|TRBV28
CASSLSRPSSTDTQYF
TGTGCCAGCAGTTTATCTCGCCCCTCGAGCACAGATACGCAGTATTTT
>TRBJ1-3|once|.|TRBV10-3
CAIRTAFSGNTIYF
TGTGCCATCAGAACGGCCTTCTCTGGAAACACCATATATTTT
>TRBJ1-3|.|.|TRBV7-8
CASHPRAGPSSGNTIYF
TGTGCCAGTCATCCCAGGGCCGGCCCGAGCTCTGGAAACACCATATATTTT
>TRBJ2-7|once|.|TRBV12-5
CASAPTGLAYERYF
TGTGCTAGTGCCCCCACGGGACTGGCCTACGAGCGGTACTTC
>TRBJ1-1|.|.|TRBV18
CASSPGRGNTEAFF
TGTGCCAGCTCACCAGGTCGGGGGAACACTGAAGCTTTCTTT
>TRBJ1-2|.|.|TRBV5-1
CASSLDGNYGYTF
TGCGCCAGCAGCTTGGATGGGAACTATGGCTACACCTTC
>TRBJ2-3|.|.|TRBV6-6
CASSRQGAPDTQYF
TGTGCCAGCAGTCGTCAGGGAGCGCCAGATACGCAGTATTTT
>TRBJ1-4|.|TRBD1|TRBV4-1
CASSQDLRQGNEKLFF
TGCGCCAGCAGCCAAGATCTACGACAGGGGAATGAAAAACTGTTTTTT
>TRBJ1-5|.|.|TRBV9
CASSVDGDWGQPQHF
TGTGCCAGCAGCGTAGATGGGGATTGGGGTCAGCCCCAGCATTTT
>TRBJ2-7|.|TRBD1|TRBV19
CASRKQTGSEQYF
TGTGCCAGTAGAAAACAGACAGGGTCCGAGCAGTACTTC
>TRBJ1-1|few|.|TRBV19
CASSEGQLNTEAFF
TGTGCCAGTAGTGAAGGACAGCTGAACACTGAAGCTTTCTTT
>TRBJ1-6|.|.|TRBV7-9
CASSLHQNNSPLHF
TGTGCCAGCAGCCTTCACCAGAATAATTCACCCCTCCACTTT
>TRBJ2-1|.|TRBD1|TRBV18
CASSPFHGQGTANEQFF
TGTGCCAGCTCACCTTTCCACGGACAGGGGACGGCCAATGAGCAGTTCTTC
>TRBJ1-6|.|TRBD1|TRBV2
CASRTGGNNSPLHF
TGTGCCAGCCGGACAGGGGGCAATAATTCACCCCTCCACTTT
>TRBJ1-1|once|.|TRBV11-2
CASSSTARDTEAFF
TGTGCCAGCAGCTCCACCGCAAGGGACACTGAAGCTTTCTTT
>TRBJ2-5|.|TRBD2|TRBV5-4
CASSVGLTSGGVKETQYF
TGTGCCAGCAGCGTGGGGCTAACTAGCGGGGGTGTCAAAGAGACCCAGTACTTC
>TRBJ2-7|.|TRBD1|TRBV2
CASRPGQGTYEQYF
TGTGCCAGCAGACCCGGACAGGGGACCTACGAGCAGTACTTC
>TRBJ2-6|.|.|TRBV27
CASSLKATGAGANVLTF
TGTGCCAGCAGTTTAAAAGCGACAGGCGCTGGGGCCAACGTCCTGACTTTC
>TRBJ1-1|once|TRBD1|TRBV27
CASSLGTGGMNTEAFF
TGTGCCAGCAGCTTAGGGACAGGGGGCATGAACACTGAAGCTTTCTTT
>TRBJ1-2|.|.|TRBV6-5
CASSFPGHLGYTF
TGTGCCAGCAGTTTCCCAGGACACCTTGGCTACACCTTC
>TRBJ1-2|.|.|TRBV7-6
CASSPGTDYGYTF
TGTGCCAGCAGCCCCGGGACGGATTATGGCTACACCTTC
>TRBJ2-3|.|.|TRBV2
CASRSPGTRTDTQYF
TGTGCCAGCAGGTCCCCCGGGACCCGCACAGATACGCAGTATTTT
>TRBJ2-7|.|TRBD2|TRBV12-5
CASASRGDYSYEQYF
TGTGCTAGTGCCTCGCGAGGGGACTACTCCTACGAGCAGTACTTC
>TRBJ1-3|.|.|TRBV27
CASSLMVGNTIYF
TGTGCCAGCAGTTTAATGGTTGGAAACACCATATATTTT
>TRBJ2-7|.|.|TRBV7-9
CASSLAGAISYEQYF
TGTGCCAGCAGCTTAGCAGGGGCTATTAGCTACGAGCAGTACTTC
>TRBJ2-7|.|.|TRBV4-3
CASSQDVPLGTYEQYF
TGCGCCAGCAGCCAAGACGTCCCCCTGGGAACCTACGAGCAGTACTTC
>TRBJ1-4|.|.|TRBV11-2
CASSLGTDSLGEKLFF
TGTGCCAGCAGCTTAGGGACGGACAGCCTGGGGGAAAAACTGTTTTTT
>TRBJ1-4|once|.|TRBV23-1
CASSQSDKYSIQGSNEKLFF
TGCGCCAGCAGTCAATCCGACAAATACTCTATACAGGGATCTAATGAAAAACTGTTTTTT
>TRBJ2-5|.|TRBD2|TRBV5-1
CASSTTPPTSGAPETQYF
TGCGCCAGCAGCACAACACCCCCGACTAGCGGGGCTCCAGAGACCCAGTACTTC
>TRBJ2-2|once|TRBD2|TRBV5-1
CASSLVAGEGTGELFF
TGCGCCAGCAGCTTGGTCGCGGGGGAAGGCACCGGGGAGCTGTTTTTT
>TRBJ2-1|.|.|TRBV20-1
CSAHEANEQFF
TGCAGTGCCCACGAGGCGAATGAGCAGTTCTTC